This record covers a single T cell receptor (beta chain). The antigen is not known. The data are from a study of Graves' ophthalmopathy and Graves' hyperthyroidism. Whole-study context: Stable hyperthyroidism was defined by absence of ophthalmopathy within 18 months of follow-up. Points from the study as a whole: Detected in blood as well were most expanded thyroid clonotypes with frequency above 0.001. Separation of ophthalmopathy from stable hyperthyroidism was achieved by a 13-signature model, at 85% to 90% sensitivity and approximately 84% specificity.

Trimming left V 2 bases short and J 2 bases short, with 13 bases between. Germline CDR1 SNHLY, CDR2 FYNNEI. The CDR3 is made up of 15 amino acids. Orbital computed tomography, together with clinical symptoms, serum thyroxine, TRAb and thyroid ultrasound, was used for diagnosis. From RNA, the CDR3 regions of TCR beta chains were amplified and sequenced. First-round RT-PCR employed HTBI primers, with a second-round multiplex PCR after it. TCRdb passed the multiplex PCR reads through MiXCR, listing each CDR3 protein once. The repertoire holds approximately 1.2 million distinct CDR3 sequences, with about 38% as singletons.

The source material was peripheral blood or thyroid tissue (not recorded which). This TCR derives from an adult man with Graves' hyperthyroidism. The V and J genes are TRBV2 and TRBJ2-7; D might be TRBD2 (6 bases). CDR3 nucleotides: TGTGCCAGCAGTGAATCACGGGGGTCAACCTACGAGCAGTACTTC. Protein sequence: CASSESRGSTYEQYF.